Described below is a single T cell receptor beta chain sequence and its context. This sample is drawn from a study of blood T cell repertoires in COVID-19. TCRdb keeps only in-frame clones here, not all; method: immunoSEQ multiplex PCR. Of around 300,000 clones listed, around nine tenths are singletons. This study enrolled people aged roughly 18 to 90 from under 25 US geographic areas. Cohort 3 recovery required two negative PCRs, clearance, or symptom resolution. The CDR3 covers 14 residues. V lost 1 base and J lost 3; bases outside the gene matches: 3. Germline CDR1 is KGHSH and CDR2 is LQKENI. The origin of this receptor is a woman aged 55-69 years who had recovered from COVID-19. Sequences were obtained from PBMCs or T cells enriched from blood (not recorded which). The chain has TRBV18 and TRBJ2-7; 7 bases fit TRBD1. CDR3 loop: CASSPLRDSYEQYF. Here the CDR3 DNA reads TGTGCCAGCTCACCACTTCGGGACAGCTACGAGCAGTACTTC.